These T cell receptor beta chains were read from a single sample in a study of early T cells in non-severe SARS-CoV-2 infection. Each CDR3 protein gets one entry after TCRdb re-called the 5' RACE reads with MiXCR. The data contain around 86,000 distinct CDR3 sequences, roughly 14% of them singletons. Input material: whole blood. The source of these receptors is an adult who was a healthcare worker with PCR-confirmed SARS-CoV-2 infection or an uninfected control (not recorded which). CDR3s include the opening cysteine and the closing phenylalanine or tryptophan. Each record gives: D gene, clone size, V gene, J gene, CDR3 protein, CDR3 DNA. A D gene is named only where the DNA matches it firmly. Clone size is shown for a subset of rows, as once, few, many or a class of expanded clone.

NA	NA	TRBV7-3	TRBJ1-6	CASSLTPRQGGRNSPLHF	TGTGCCAGCAGCTTAACCCCCCGGCAGGGAGGACGTAATTCACCCCTCCACTTT
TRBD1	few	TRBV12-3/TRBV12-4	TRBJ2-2	CASSFSGTGGSGELFF	TGTGCCAGCAGCTTTTCCGGGACAGGGGGTTCCGGGGAGCTGTTTTTT
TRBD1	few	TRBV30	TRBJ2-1	CAWSRGGRFNEQFF	TGTGCCTGGAGTAGAGGGGGCCGCTTCAATGAGCAGTTCTTC
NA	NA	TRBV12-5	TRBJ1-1	CASGFWGTEAFF	TGTGCTAGTGGTTTTTGGGGAACTGAAGCTTTCTTT
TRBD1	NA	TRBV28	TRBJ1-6	CASKISLTGGLGVIHF	TGTGCCAGCAAAATATCATTGACAGGGGGACTAGGCGTGATCCACTTT
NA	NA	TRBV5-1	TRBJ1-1	CARRDRRMTEAFF	TGCGCCAGACGCGACCGAAGGATGACTGAAGCTTTCTTT
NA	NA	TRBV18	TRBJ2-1	CASSPGTRGNEQFF	TGTGCCAGCTCACCCGGAACCCGAGGGAATGAGCAGTTCTTC
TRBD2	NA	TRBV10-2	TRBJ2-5	CASSETGLAGGRETQYF	TGCGCCAGCAGTGAGACGGGGCTAGCGGGGGGTAGAGAGACCCAGTACTTC
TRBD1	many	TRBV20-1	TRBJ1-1	CSARTPAEKQGAHYMNTEAFF	TGCAGTGCTAGAACTCCGGCCGAAAAACAGGGGGCCCATTACATGAACACTGAAGCTTTCTTT
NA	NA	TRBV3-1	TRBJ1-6	CASSLWTRNSPLHF	TGTGCCAGCAGCCTATGGACAAGAAATTCACCCCTCCACTTT
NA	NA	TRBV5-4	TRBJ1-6	CASSLDPTKESPLHF	TGTGCCAGCAGCCTGGACCCAACCAAGGAATCACCCCTCCACTTT
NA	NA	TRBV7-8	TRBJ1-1	CASSLGTSATEAFF	TGTGCCAGCAGCTTAGGGACTTCGGCCACTGAAGCTTTCTTT
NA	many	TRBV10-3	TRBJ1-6	CAISAGVNNSPLHF	TGTGCCATCAGTGCGGGGGTTAATAATTCACCCCTCCACTTT
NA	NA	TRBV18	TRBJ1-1	CASSPAEKTEAFF	TGTGCCAGCTCTCCCGCAGAGAAAACGGAAGCTTTCTTT
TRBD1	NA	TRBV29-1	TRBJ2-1	CSVDQYRGNEQFF	TGCAGCGTTGACCAATACAGGGGGAATGAGCAGTTCTTC
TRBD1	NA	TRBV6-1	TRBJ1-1	CASSSRDRGPLNTEAFF	TGTGCCAGCAGCTCGCGGGACAGGGGGCCGCTCAACACTGAAGCTTTCTTT